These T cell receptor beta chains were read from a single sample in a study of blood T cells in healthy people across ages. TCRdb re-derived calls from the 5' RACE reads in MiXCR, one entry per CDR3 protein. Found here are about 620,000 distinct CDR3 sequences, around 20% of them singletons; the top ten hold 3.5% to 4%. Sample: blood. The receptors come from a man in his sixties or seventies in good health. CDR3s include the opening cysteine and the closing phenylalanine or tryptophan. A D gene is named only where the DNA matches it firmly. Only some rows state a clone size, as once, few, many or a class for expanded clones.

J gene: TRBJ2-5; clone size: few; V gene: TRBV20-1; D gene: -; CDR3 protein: CSAAKYRETQYF; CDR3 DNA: TGCAGTGCTGCCAAGTACCGAGAGACCCAGTACTTC
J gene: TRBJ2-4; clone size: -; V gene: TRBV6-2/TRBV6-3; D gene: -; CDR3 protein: CASSYGALGPLAAKNIQYF; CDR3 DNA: TGTGCCAGCAGTTACGGGGCATTAGGTCCGTTGGCTGCCAAAAACATTCAGTACTTC
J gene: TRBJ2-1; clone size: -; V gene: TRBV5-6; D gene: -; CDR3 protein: CASSLVLGGEFF; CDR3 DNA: TGTGCCAGCAGCTTGGTCCTGGGAGGTGAGTTCTTC
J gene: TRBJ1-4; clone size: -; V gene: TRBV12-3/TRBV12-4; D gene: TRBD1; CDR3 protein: CASSMGTGSNEKLFF; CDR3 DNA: TGTGCCAGCAGTATGGGGACAGGGTCTAATGAAAAACTGTTTTTT
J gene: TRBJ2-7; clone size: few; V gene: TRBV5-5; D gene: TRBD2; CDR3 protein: CASSMGLEAYEQYF; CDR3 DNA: TGTGCCAGCAGCATGGGACTAGAGGCCTACGAGCAGTACTTC
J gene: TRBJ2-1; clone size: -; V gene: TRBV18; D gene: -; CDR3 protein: CASSPLKKEQFF; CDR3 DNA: TGTGCCAGCTCACCGCTAAAAAAAGAGCAGTTCTTC
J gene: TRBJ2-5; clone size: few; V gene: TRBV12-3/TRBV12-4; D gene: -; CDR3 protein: CARNHPSRGEETQYF; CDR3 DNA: TGTGCCAGAAATCACCCCTCGAGGGGCGAGGAGACCCAGTACTTC
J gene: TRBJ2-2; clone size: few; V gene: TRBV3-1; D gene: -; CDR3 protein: CASSQEGLRLFF; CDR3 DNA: TGTGCCAGCAGCCAAGAGGGGCTTAGGCTGTTTTTT
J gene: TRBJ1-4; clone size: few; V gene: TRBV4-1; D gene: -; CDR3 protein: CASSQDSGKKLFF; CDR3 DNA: TGCGCCAGCAGCCAAGATTCGGGGAAAAAACTGTTTTTT
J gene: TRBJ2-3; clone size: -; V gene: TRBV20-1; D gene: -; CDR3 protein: CSASRVTDTDTQYF; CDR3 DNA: TGCAGTGCTAGCAGGGTCACCGACACAGATACGCAGTATTTT
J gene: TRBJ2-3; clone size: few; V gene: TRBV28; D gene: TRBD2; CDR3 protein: CASSFESGGTDTQYF; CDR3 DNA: TGTGCCAGCAGTTTTGAGAGCGGGGGCACAGATACGCAGTATTTT
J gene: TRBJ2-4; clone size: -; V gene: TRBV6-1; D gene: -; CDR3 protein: CASSVSAEIQYF; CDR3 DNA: TGTGCCAGCAGTGTCTCAGCTGAGATTCAGTACTTC
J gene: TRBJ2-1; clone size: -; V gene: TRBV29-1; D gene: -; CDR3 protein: CSVGVGFGNEQFF; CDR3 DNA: TGCAGCGTGGGGGTGGGGTTTGGGAATGAGCAGTTCTTC
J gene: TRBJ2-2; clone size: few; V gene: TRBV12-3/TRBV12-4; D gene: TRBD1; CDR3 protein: CASTHSGQGTGELFF; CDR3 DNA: TGTGCCAGCACCCACTCCGGACAGGGGACCGGGGAGCTGTTTTTT
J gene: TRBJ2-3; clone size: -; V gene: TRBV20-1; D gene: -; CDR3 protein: CSARTIRGDTQYF; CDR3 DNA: TGCAGTGCTAGGACGATTAGGGGGGATACGCAGTATTTT
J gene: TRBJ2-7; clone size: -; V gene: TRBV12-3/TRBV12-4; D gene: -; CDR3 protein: CASSFARPTYEQYF; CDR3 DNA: TGTGCCAGCAGTTTTGCTAGACCGACCTACGAGCAGTACTTC
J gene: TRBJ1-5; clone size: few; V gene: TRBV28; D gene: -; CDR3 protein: CAGSFGGAGAQPQHF; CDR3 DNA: TGTGCCGGCAGTTTCGGCGGGGCAGGCGCTCAGCCCCAGCATTTT
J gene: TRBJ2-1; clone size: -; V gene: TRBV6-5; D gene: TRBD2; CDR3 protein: CASSPADGLAAFF; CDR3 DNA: TGTGCCAGCAGCCCCGCTGATGGACTAGCAGCGTTCTTC
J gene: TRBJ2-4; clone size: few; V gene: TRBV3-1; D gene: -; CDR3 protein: CASSQASLMTVAKNIQYF; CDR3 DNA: TGTGCCAGCAGCCAAGCCTCCCTAATGACAGTAGCCAAAAACATTCAGTACTTC
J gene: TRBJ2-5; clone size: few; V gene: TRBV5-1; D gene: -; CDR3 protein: CASSFTFGTTMETQYF; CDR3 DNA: TGCGCCAGCAGCTTTACATTTGGGACAACAATGGAGACCCAGTACTTC
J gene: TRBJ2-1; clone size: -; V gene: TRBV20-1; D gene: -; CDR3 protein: CSASAEGGLPRGEFF; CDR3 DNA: TGCAGTGCTAGTGCTGAGGGGGGACTTCCTAGGGGTGAGTTCTTC
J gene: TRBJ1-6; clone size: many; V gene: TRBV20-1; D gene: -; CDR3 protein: CSAIQGVRNSPLHF; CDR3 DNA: TGCAGTGCTATCCAGGGAGTGCGGAATTCACCCCTCCACTTT
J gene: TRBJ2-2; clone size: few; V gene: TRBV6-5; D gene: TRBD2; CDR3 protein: CASSYSSSGVNTGELFF; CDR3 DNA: TGTGCCAGCAGTTACTCGTCTAGCGGGGTAAACACCGGGGAGCTGTTTTTT
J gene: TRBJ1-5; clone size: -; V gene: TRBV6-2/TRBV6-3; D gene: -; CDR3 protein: CASNQGGQSHQPQHF; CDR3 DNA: TGTGCCAGCAATCAAGGGGGGCAGAGCCATCAGCCCCAGCATTTT
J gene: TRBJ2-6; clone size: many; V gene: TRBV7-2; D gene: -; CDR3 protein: CASSLGQLGGANVLTF; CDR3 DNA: TGTGCCAGCAGCCTAGGACAATTAGGTGGGGCCAACGTCCTGACTTTC
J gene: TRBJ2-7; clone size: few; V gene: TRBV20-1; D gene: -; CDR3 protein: CSAGIHEQYF; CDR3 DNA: TGCAGTGCTGGCATCCACGAGCAGTACTTC
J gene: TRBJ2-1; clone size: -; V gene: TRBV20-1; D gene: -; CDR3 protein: CSARRTESSSYNEQFF; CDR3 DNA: TGCAGTGCTAGACGCACAGAATCGAGCTCCTACAATGAGCAGTTCTTC
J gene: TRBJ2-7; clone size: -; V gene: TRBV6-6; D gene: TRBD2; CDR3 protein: CASSYVAGAYEQYF; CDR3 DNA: TGTGCCAGCAGTTACGTAGCGGGCGCCTACGAGCAGTACTTC
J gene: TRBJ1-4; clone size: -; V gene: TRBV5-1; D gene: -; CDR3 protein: CASSLVGAEEKLFF; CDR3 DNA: TGCGCCAGCAGCTTGGTAGGGGCGGAGGAAAAACTGTTTTTT
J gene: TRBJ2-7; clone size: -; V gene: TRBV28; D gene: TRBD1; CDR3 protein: CASRGTGQGYEQYF; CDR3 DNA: TGTGCCAGCAGGGGGACAGGGCAGGGCTACGAGCAGTACTTC
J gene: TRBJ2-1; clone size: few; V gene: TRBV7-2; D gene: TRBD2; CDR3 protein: CASSSRLAGGPYNEQFF; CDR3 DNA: TGTGCCAGCAGCTCGCGACTAGCGGGAGGGCCTTACAATGAGCAGTTCTTC
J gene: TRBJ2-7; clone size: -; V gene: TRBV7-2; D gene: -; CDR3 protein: CASSPPWTAYEQYF; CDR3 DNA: TGTGCCAGCAGCCCTCCTTGGACAGCCTACGAGCAGTACTTC
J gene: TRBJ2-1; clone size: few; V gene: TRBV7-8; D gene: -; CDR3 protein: CASSLSPYEEQFF; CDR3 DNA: TGTGCCAGCAGCTTAAGTCCTTACGAGGAGCAGTTCTTC
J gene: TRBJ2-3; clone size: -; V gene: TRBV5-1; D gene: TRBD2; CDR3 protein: CASRPGLAGTDTQYF; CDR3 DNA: TGCGCCAGCAGGCCAGGGCTAGCGGGTACAGATACGCAGTATTTT
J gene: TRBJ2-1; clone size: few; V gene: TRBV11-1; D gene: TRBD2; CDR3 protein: CASSRSGPNLNEQFF; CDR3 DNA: TGTGCCAGCAGCCGTAGCGGGCCTAATCTCAATGAGCAGTTCTTC
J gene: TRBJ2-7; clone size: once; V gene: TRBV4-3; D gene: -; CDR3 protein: CASSQDLAIFEQYF; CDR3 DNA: TGCGCCAGCAGCCAAGATCTAGCTATCTTCGAGCAGTACTTC
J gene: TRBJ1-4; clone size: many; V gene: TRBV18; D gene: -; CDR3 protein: CASSPEAFEKLFF; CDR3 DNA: TGTGCCAGCTCACCCGAGGCGTTTGAAAAACTGTTTTTT
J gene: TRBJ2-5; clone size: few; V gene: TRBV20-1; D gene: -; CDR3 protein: CSASRAARETQYF; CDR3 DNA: TGCAGTGCTAGCCGGGCCGCCAGGGAGACCCAGTACTTC
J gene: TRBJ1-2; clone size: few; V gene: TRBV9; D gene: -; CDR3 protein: CASSEDDYGYTF; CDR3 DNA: TGTGCCAGCAGCGAAGACGACTATGGCTACACCTTC
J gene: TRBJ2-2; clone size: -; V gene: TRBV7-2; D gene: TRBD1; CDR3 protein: CASSMRQGYTGELFF; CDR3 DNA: TGTGCCAGCAGCATGAGACAGGGCTACACCGGGGAGCTGTTTTTT
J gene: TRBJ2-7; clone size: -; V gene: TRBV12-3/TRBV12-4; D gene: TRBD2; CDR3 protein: CASSFGLAGGEQYF; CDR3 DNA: TGTGCCAGCAGCTTTGGACTAGCGGGAGGCGAGCAGTACTTC